A selection of T cell receptor beta chains follows, all from one sample in a study of identical twins. TCRdb re-derived calls from the 5' RACE reads in MiXCR, one entry per CDR3 protein. The table lists approximately 670,000 distinct CDR3 sequences, 5.5% to 7.5% of them singletons. The sequencing sample was made of naive T cells sorted from blood. The receptors were sampled from a man between 18 and 35 years old in good health. Both conserved end residues are part of each CDR3. The order of the fields is clone size, D gene, J gene, V gene, CDR3 DNA, CDR3 protein. D genes are given only for firm matches. For some rows the clone size is stated as once, few or many, or as a class when expanded; others skip it.

abundance: NA
d_gene: NA
j_gene: TRBJ2-1
v_gene: TRBV6-2/TRBV6-3
CDR3nt: TGTGCCAGCAGTTACTCTACGGGTAGTAGGTTGAATGAGCAGTTCTTC
CDR3aa: CASSYSTGSRLNEQFF

abundance: NA
d_gene: TRBD1
j_gene: TRBJ2-7
v_gene: TRBV12-3/TRBV12-4
CDR3nt: TGTGCCAGCACCCCCGGGACAGGGCGTTACGAGCAGTACTTC
CDR3aa: CASTPGTGRYEQYF

abundance: many
d_gene: TRBD1
j_gene: TRBJ2-1
v_gene: TRBV11-1
CDR3nt: TGTGCCAGCAACCATGGACAGGGGAGGAATGAGCAGTTCTTC
CDR3aa: CASNHGQGRNEQFF

abundance: NA
d_gene: TRBD1
j_gene: TRBJ1-4
v_gene: TRBV7-2
CDR3nt: TGTGCCAGCAGCTTAGCGGGACAGTTACTGTTTTTT
CDR3aa: CASSLAGQLLFF

abundance: few
d_gene: NA
j_gene: TRBJ1-2
v_gene: TRBV7-9
CDR3nt: TGTGCCAGCAGTTTTGGCGAGCCCTATGGCTACACCTTC
CDR3aa: CASSFGEPYGYTF

abundance: NA
d_gene: NA
j_gene: TRBJ2-1
v_gene: TRBV12-3/TRBV12-4
CDR3nt: TGTGCCAGCAGTTTTATCCAGGGACATACCCCCTACAATGAGCAGTTCTTC
CDR3aa: CASSFIQGHTPYNEQFF

abundance: many
d_gene: TRBD2
j_gene: TRBJ2-2
v_gene: TRBV27
CDR3nt: TGTGCCAGCAGTTTAGGAACTAGCGGGAGGCCAGGGACCGGGGAGCTGTTTTTT
CDR3aa: CASSLGTSGRPGTGELFF

abundance: NA
d_gene: TRBD1
j_gene: TRBJ1-4
v_gene: TRBV5-1
CDR3nt: TGCGCCAGCAGCACCGGACAGGTGGGCGAAAAACTGTTTTTT
CDR3aa: CASSTGQVGEKLFF

abundance: many
d_gene: TRBD1
j_gene: TRBJ2-7
v_gene: TRBV6-2/TRBV6-3
CDR3nt: TGTGCCAGCAGTTACTCAGAGGACAGGGGGGAATACGAGCAGTACTTC
CDR3aa: CASSYSEDRGEYEQYF

abundance: NA
d_gene: TRBD1
j_gene: TRBJ2-1
v_gene: TRBV6-2/TRBV6-3
CDR3nt: TGTGCCAGCAGTTACGAGCAGGGGACAGTTTACAATGAGCAGTTCTTC
CDR3aa: CASSYEQGTVYNEQFF

abundance: many
d_gene: NA
j_gene: TRBJ2-1
v_gene: TRBV2
CDR3nt: TGTGCCAGCAAGGGTGCTCGCCTACAGTTCTTC
CDR3aa: CASKGARLQFF

abundance: many
d_gene: NA
j_gene: TRBJ2-3
v_gene: TRBV29-1
CDR3nt: TGCAGCGTTGAAGCGACAGGCTCTATCACAGATACGCAGTATTTT
CDR3aa: CSVEATGSITDTQYF

abundance: many
d_gene: NA
j_gene: TRBJ2-5
v_gene: TRBV10-3
CDR3nt: TGTGCCATCAGTGAGTCTCCAGTGGGGGAGACCCAGTACTTC
CDR3aa: CAISESPVGETQYF

abundance: many
d_gene: NA
j_gene: TRBJ2-1
v_gene: TRBV6-5
CDR3nt: TGTGCCAGCAGTTACGGGGGCGGGAAGAGCTCCTACAATGAGCAGTTCTTC
CDR3aa: CASSYGGGKSSYNEQFF

abundance: many
d_gene: TRBD2
j_gene: TRBJ2-1
v_gene: TRBV20-1
CDR3nt: TGCAGTGCTAGACCCCTAGCGGGTTCCTACAATGAGCAGTTCTTC
CDR3aa: CSARPLAGSYNEQFF

abundance: few
d_gene: NA
j_gene: TRBJ2-7
v_gene: TRBV12-3/TRBV12-4
CDR3nt: TGTGCCAGCAGTATTACAGAGTACGAGCAGTACTTC
CDR3aa: CASSITEYEQYF

abundance: NA
d_gene: TRBD1
j_gene: TRBJ2-5
v_gene: TRBV12-5
CDR3nt: TGTGCTAGTGCCAACGGGGCAGGGGGAAACCAAGAGACCCAGTACTTC
CDR3aa: CASANGAGGNQETQYF

abundance: many
d_gene: NA
j_gene: TRBJ2-5
v_gene: TRBV20-1
CDR3nt: TGCAGTGCTAGTCCCCGAGGAGGGAGGACCCAAGAGACCCAGTACTTC
CDR3aa: CSASPRGGRTQETQYF

abundance: many
d_gene: NA
j_gene: TRBJ2-3
v_gene: TRBV24-1
CDR3nt: TGTGCCACCAGTGATTTGAAGGGGGAGGCTACAGATACGCAGTATTTT
CDR3aa: CATSDLKGEATDTQYF

abundance: NA
d_gene: TRBD2
j_gene: TRBJ2-1
v_gene: TRBV5-1
CDR3nt: TGCGCCAGCAGCTTGGCCGAGCTAGCGGGAGGGCCGGGTGGTGAGCAGTTCTTC
CDR3aa: CASSLAELAGGPGGEQFF

abundance: many
d_gene: TRBD1
j_gene: TRBJ2-1
v_gene: TRBV13
CDR3nt: TGTGCCAGCAGCCAAAGGGACAGACACAATGAGCAGTTCTTC
CDR3aa: CASSQRDRHNEQFF

abundance: many
d_gene: NA
j_gene: TRBJ1-5
v_gene: TRBV4-1
CDR3nt: TGCGCCAGCAGCCAAGTAGGGAGGGATCAGCCCCAGCATTTT
CDR3aa: CASSQVGRDQPQHF